The rows below give T cell receptor beta chains drawn from one sample of a study of blood T cells in healthy people across ages. TCRdb fed the 5' RACE reads into MiXCR, producing one record per CDR3 protein. Among roughly 800,000 distinct CDR3 sequences, 55% to 75% were seen once, and the ten largest hold 22%. Sequenced input: blood. The source of these receptors is a man younger than 45 in good health. Both conserved end residues are part of each CDR3. D genes are given only for firm matches. For some rows the clone size is stated as once, few or many, or as a class when expanded; others skip it.

TRBJ1-2	-	-	TRBV3-1	CASSPGPGGDYGYTF	TGTGCCAGCAGCCCAGGTCCCGGCGGGGACTATGGCTACACCTTC
TRBJ2-1	-	-	TRBV2	CASRKGVNEQFF	TGTGCCAGCAGGAAGGGGGTAAATGAGCAGTTCTTC
TRBJ1-4	-	-	TRBV3-1	CASSQDRGRGNEKLFF	TGTGCCAGCAGCCAAGATCGAGGCCGGGGGAATGAAAAACTGTTTTTT
TRBJ2-7	-	-	TRBV29-1	CSVEKWEDSSYNEQYF	TGCAGCGTTGAAAAGTGGGAAGATAGCTCCTACAATGAGCAGTACTTC
TRBJ2-6	-	-	TRBV20-1	CSAPSDSGANVLTF	TGCAGTGCCCCAAGCGACTCTGGGGCCAACGTCCTGACTTTC
TRBJ2-7	TRBD1	-	TRBV28	CASSSSGTGESDEQYF	TGTGCCAGCAGTTCCTCCGGGACAGGGGAGTCCGACGAGCAGTACTTC
TRBJ1-1	-	many	TRBV29-1	CSVEAGTEAFF	TGCAGCGTTGAAGCGGGCACTGAAGCTTTCTTT
TRBJ2-7	-	-	TRBV29-1	CSVREGNSYNEQYF	TGCAGCGTCAGAGAGGGTAACTCCTACAATGAGCAGTACTTC
TRBJ2-3	-	-	TRBV20-1	CSARGARGSSTDTQYF	TGCAGTGCTAGGGGGGCCCGGGGTTCTAGCACAGATACGCAGTATTTT
TRBJ2-7	TRBD2	-	TRBV20-1	CSARAALAGYEQYF	TGCAGTGCTAGAGCGGCGCTAGCGGGATACGAGCAGTACTTC
TRBJ2-5	-	-	TRBV12-3/TRBV12-4	CASKIGTLNQETQYF	TGTGCCAGCAAGATCGGGACTCTCAATCAAGAGACCCAGTACTTC
TRBJ2-5	-	-	TRBV11-2	CASSPGPSKYQETQYF	TGTGCCAGCAGCCCAGGTCCTAGCAAGTACCAAGAGACCCAGTACTTC
TRBJ2-3	TRBD2	-	TRBV5-1	CASSLSGTRSTDTQYF	TGCGCCAGCAGCTTGTCCGGGACTAGATCCACAGATACGCAGTATTTT